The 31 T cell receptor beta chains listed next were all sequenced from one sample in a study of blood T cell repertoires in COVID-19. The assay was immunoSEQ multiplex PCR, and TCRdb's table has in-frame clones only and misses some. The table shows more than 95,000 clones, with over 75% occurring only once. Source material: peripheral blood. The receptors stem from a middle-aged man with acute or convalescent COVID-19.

The CDR3 coding sequence is TGTGCCAGTAGTTTGAGGGGGCTTTCCTACGAGCAGTACTTC. Amino acid sequence: CASSLRGLSYEQYF. The chain links TRBV19 to TRBJ2-7; TRBD1 matches 7 bases. This CDR3 spans 14 amino acids. Germline assignment: CDR1 LNHDA and CDR2 SQIVND (reference sequence). The V and J ends lost 5 bases and 1 base, in that order; junction bases with no gene match: 5.

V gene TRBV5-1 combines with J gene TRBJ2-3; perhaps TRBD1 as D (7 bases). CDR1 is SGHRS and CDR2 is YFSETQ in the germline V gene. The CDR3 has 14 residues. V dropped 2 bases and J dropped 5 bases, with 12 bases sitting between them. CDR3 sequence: CASSFPGGGDTQYF. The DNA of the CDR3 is TGCGCCAGCAGCTTTCCAGGGGGAGGAGATACGCAGTATTTT.

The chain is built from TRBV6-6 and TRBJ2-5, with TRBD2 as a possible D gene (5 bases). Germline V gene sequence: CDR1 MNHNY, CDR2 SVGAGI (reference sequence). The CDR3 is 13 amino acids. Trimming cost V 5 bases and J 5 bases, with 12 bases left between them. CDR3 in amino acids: CASSLTRIETQYF. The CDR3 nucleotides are TGTGCCAGCAGTCTAACTAGGATCGAGACCCAGTACTTC.

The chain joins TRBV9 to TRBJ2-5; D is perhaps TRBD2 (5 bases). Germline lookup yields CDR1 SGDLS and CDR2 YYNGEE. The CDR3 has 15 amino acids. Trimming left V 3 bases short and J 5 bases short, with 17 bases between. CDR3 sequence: CASSASGSGMETQYF. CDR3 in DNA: TGTGCCAGCAGCGCCTCGGGTTCGGGAATGGAGACCCAGTACTTC.

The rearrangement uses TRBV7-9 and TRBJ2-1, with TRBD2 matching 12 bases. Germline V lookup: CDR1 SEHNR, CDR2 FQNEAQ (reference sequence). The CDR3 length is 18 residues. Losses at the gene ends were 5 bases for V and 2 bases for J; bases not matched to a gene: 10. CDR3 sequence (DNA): TGTGCCAGCAGCCTTGGGTTCCTAGCGGGGGGGCCCTACAATGAGCAGTTCTTC. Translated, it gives CASSLGFLAGGPYNEQFF.

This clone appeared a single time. CDR3 loop: CASSEIQREARGYF. CDR3 sequence (DNA): TGTGCCAGCAGTGAAATCCAGCGGGAGGCCCGGGGGTACTTC. V and J are TRBV2 and TRBJ2-4; 9 bases align to TRBD2. This CDR3 is built from 14 residues. Unmatched junction bases numbered 11, after V lost 2 bases and J lost 15 bases. Germline CDR1 and CDR2: SNHLY and FYNNEI.

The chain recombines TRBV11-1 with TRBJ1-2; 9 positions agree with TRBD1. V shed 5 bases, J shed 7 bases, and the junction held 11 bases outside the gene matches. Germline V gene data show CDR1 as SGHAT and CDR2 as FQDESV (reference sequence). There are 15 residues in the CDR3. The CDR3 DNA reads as TGTGCCAGCAGCGTACCGGGACAGGGTTACTCTGGCTACACCTTC. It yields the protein CASSVPGQGYSGYTF.

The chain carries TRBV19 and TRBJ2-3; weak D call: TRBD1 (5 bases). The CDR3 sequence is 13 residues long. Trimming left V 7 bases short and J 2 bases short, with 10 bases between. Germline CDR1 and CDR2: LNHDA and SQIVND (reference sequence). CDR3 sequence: CASIPGNTDTQYF. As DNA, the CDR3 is TGTGCCAGTATCCCAGGGAACACAGATACGCAGTATTTT. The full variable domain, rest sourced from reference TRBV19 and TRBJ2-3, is DGGITQSPKYLFRKEGQNVTLSCEQNLNHDAMYWYRQDPGQGLRLIYYSQIVNDFQKGDIAEGYSVSREKKESFPLTVTSAQKNPTAFYLCASIPGNTDTQYFGPGTRLTVL.

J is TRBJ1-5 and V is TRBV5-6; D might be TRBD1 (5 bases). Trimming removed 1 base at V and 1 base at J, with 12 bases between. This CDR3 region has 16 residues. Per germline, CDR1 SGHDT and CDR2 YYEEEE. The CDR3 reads CASSLWFKGSNQPQHF. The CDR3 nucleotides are TGTGCCAGCAGCTTGTGGTTCAAGGGGAGCAATCAGCCCCAGCATTTT.

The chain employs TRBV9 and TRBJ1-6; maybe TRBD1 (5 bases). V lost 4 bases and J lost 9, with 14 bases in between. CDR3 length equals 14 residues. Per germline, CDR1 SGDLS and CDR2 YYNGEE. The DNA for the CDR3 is TGTGCCAGCAGCTCAGAGGAGGGGTTTTCACCCCTCCACTTT. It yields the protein CASSSEEGFSPLHF.

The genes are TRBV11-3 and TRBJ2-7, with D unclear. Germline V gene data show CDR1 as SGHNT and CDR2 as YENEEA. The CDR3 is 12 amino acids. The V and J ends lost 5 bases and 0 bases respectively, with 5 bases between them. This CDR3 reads CASSPRSYEQYF. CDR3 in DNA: TGTGCCAGCAGCCCGCGCTCCTACGAGCAGTACTTC. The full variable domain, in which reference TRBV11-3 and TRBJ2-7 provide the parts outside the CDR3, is EAGVVQSPRYKIIEKKQPVAFWCNPISGHNTLYWYLQNLGQGPELLIRYENEEAVDDSQLPKDRFSAERLKGVDSTLKIQPAELGDSAVYLCASSPRSYEQYFGPGTRLTVT.

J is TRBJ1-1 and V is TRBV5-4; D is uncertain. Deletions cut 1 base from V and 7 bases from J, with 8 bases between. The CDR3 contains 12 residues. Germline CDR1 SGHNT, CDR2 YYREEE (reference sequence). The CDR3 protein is CASSLYTGEAFF. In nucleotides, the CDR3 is TGTGCCAGCAGCTTGTATACCGGTGAAGCTTTCTTT.

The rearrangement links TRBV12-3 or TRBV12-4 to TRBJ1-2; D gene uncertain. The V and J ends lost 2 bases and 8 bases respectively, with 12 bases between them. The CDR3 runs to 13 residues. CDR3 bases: TGTGCCAGCAGTTTAATGGGCGCGAGCGGCTACACCTTC. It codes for CASSLMGASGYTF.

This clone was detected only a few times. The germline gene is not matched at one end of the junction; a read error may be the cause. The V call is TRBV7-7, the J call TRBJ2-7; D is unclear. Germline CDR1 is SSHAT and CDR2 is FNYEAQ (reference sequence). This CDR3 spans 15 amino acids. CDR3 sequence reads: CASSPDRRSYYEQYF. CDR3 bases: TGTGCTAGCAGCCCAGATCGGCGGAGTTATTACGAGCAGTACTTC.

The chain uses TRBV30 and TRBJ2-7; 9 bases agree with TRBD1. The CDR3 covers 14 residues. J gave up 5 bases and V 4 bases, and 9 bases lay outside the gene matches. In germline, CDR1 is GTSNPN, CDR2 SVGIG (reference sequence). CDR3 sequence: CAWTSGQGMNEQYF. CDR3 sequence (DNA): TGTGCCTGGACTTCGGGACAGGGTATGAACGAGCAGTACTTC.

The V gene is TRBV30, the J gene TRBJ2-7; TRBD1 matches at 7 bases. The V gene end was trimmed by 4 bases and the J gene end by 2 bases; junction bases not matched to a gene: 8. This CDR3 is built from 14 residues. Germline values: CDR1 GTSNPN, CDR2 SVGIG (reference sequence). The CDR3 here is CAWTHQGTAYEQYF. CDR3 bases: TGTGCCTGGACCCATCAGGGGACAGCCTACGAGCAGTACTTC.

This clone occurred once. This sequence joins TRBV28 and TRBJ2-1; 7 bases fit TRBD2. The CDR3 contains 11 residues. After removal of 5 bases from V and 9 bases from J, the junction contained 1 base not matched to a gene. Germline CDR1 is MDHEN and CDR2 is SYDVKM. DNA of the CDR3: TGTGCCAGCAGTGCTAGCGGTGAGCAGTTCTTC. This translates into CASSASGEQFF.

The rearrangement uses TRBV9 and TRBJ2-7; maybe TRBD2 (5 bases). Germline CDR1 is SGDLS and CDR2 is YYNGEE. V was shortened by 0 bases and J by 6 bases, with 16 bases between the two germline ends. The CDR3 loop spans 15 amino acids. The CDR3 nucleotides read TGTGCCAGCAGCGTAGATAGCGCCTGGCGCGGCGAGCAGTACTTC. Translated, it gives CASSVDSAWRGEQYF.

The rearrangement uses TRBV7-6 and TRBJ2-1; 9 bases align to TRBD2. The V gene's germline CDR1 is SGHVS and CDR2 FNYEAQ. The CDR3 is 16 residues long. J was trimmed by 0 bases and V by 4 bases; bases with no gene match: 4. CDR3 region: CASSSYSGSSYNEQFF. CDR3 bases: TGTGCCAGCAGCTCCTATAGCGGGAGCTCCTACAATGAGCAGTTCTTC.

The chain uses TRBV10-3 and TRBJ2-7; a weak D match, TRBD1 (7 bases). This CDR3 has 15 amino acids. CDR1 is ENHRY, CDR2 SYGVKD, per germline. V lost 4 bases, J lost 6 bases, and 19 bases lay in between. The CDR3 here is CAISGLSGGGAEQYF. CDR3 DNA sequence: TGTGCCATCAGTGGGTTGAGTGGAGGGGGCGCCGAGCAGTACTTC.

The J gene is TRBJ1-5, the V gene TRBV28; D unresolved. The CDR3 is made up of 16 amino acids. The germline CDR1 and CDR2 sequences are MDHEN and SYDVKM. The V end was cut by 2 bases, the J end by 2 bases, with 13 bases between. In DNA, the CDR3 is TGTGCCAGCAGTTTACCTTATTTGGTAGGCAATCAGCCCCAGCATTTT. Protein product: CASSLPYLVGNQPQHF.

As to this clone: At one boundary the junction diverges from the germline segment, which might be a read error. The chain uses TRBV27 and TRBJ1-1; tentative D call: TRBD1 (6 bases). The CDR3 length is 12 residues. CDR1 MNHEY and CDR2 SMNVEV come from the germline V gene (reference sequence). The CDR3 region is CASSLGTPELTF. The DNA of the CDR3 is TGTGCCAGCAGTTTAGGGACACCGGAGTTAACTTTT.

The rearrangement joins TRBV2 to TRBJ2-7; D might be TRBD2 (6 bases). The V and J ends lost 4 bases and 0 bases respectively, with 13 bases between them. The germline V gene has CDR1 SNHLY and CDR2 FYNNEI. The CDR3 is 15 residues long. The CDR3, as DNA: TGTGCCAGCAGTGGGGGTGCGGGGAGCTCCTACGAGCAGTACTTC. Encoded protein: CASSGGAGSSYEQYF.

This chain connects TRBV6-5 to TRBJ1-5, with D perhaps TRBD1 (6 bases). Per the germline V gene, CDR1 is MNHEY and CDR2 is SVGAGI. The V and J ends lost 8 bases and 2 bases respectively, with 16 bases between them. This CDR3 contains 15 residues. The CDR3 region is CASHRGPGGNQPQHF. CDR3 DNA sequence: TGTGCCAGCCATAGAGGGCCAGGGGGCAATCAGCCCCAGCATTTT.

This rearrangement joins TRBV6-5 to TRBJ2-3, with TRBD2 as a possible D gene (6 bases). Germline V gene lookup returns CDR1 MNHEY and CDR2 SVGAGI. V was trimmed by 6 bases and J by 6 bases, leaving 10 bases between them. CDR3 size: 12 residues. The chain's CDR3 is CASSPAGDTQYF. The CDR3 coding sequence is TGTGCCAGCAGCCCCGCGGGGGATACGCAGTATTTT.

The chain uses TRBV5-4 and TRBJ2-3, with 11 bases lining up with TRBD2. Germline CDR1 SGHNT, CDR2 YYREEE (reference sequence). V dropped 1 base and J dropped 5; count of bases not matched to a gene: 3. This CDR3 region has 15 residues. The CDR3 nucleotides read TGTGCCAGCAGCTTGACTAGCGGGGGTGGAGATACGCAGTATTTT. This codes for CASSLTSGGGDTQYF.

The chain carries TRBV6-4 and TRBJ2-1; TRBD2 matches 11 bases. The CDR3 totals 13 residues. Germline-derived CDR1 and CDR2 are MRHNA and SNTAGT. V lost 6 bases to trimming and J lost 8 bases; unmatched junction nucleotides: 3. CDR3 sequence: CASSSSGGYEQFF. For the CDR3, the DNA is TGTGCCAGCAGCTCTAGCGGGGGGTATGAGCAGTTCTTC.

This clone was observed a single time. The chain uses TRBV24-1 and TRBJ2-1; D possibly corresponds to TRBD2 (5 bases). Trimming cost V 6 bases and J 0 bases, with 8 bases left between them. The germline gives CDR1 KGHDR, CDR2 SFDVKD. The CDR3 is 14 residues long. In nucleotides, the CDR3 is TGTGCCACCAGTAGTAGCGACTCCTACAATGAGCAGTTCTTC. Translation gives CATSSSDSYNEQFF.

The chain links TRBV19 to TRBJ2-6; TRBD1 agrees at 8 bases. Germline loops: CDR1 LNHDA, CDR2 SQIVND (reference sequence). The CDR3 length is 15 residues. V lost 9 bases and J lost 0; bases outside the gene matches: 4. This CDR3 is CASNTGGSGANVLTF. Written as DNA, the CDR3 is TGTGCCAGCAACACAGGGGGCTCTGGGGCCAACGTCCTGACTTTC.

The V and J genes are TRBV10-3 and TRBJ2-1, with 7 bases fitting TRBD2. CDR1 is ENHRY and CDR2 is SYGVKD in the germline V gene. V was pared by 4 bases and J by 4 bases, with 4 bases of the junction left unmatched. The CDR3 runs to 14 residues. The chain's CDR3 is CAISGGREYNEQFF. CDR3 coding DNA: TGTGCCATCAGTGGAGGGCGGGAGTACAATGAGCAGTTCTTC.

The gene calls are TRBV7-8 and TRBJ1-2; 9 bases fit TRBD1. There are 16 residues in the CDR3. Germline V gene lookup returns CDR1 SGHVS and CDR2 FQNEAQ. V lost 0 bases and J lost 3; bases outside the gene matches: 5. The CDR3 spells CASSLAKDRGDYGYTF. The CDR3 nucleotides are TGTGCCAGCAGCTTAGCAAAGGACAGGGGAGACTATGGCTACACCTTC.